The clone carrying this T cell receptor (beta chain) was seen a handful of times. Its antigen remains unknown. This sample stems from a study of vaccination and CD4 T cells after COVID-19. About the study: Spike peptides, overlapping and drawn from SARS-CoV-2, HCoV-NL63, HCoV-OC43 and HCoV-229E, were used to stimulate cells. Study-level results: Looking at convalescent patients, 304 of their 307 vaccine-specific clones were spike mono-reactive. For convalescent patients, a median approximately 84% of reactive clones surfaced exclusively after vaccination.

The treatment was: approximately 10-day PBMC culture with coronavirus spike peptide pools or control peptides (ViraFEST assay). Cultured CD4+ T-cell DNA underwent Oncomine TCR Beta short-read sequencing. Each CDR3 protein is one row after TCRdb ran MiXCR on the PCR reads. The sample carries 13,000 or so distinct CDR3 sequences, about 30% recorded once. The CDR3 is 14 residues long. From germline, CDR1 is SEHNR and CDR2 FQNEAQ (reference sequence). With V trimmed by 6 bases and J by 9 bases, 7 bases remained unmatched. The TCR originated in a human donor who had recovered from COVID-19. The sequenced sample was CD4+ T cells from blood, cultured in vitro. The chain joins TRBV7-9 to TRBJ1-6; the match to TRBD1 covers 8 bases. CDR3: CASSIGQGSSPLHF. Here the CDR3 DNA reads TGTGCCAGCAGTATCGGACAGGGAAGTTCACCCCTCCACTTT.